This TCR beta chain came from a study of OX40 agonist ivuxolimab in advanced cancers. The table lists this clone with a count of one. This CDR3 region has 16 residues. Trimming cost V 1 base and J 3 bases; bases outside gene matches: 8. Germline lookup yields CDR1 KGHSH and CDR2 LQKENI. The assay was immunoSEQ multiplex PCR, and TCRdb's table has in-frame clones only and misses some. The repertoire has around 140,000 clones, about nine tenths of them found once; the top ten carry 1.1%. The material sequenced was CD4+ or CD8+ T cells sorted from blood, taken in a trial of the OX40 agonist ivuxolimab. The TCR sequence derives from an adult with an advanced solid tumor such as melanoma, head and neck, liver or kidney cancer. The J gene is TRBJ1-2, the V gene TRBV18; 7 bases agree with TRBD1. The CDR3 region is CASSPQDRDAYYGYTF. CDR3 nucleotides: TGTGCCAGCTCACCACAAGACAGGGATGCGTACTATGGCTACACCTTC.